The 2 T cell receptor beta chains listed next were all sequenced from one sample in a study of blood T cell repertoires in COVID-19. TCRdb's copy holds only in-frame clones and misses some; the assay was immunoSEQ multiplex PCR. The sample lists hundreds of thousands of clones; roughly 90% were seen once. Sequencing was done on a sample of PBMCs or T cells enriched from blood (not recorded which). The receptors were gathered from a man between 60 and 75 years old who had recovered from COVID-19.

This chain links TRBV6-2 or TRBV6-3 with TRBJ1-1; D may be TRBD1 (6 bases). The germline V and J ends were trimmed by 0 bases and 8 bases, with 10 bases remaining between them. Per germline, CDR1 MNHEY and CDR2 SVGEGT. This CDR3 region has 13 residues. The CDR3 nucleotides are TGTGCCAGCAGTTACTCCACAGGGAGAGAAGCTTTCTTT. It codes for CASSYSTGREAFF.

V gene TRBV11-2 combines with J gene TRBJ2-1, with 7 nucleotides matching TRBD2. The CDR3 consists of 15 residues. The germline V gene encodes CDR1 SGHAT and CDR2 FQNNGV. With 1 base clipped from V and 7 bases from J, the junction kept 7 bases outside the gene matches. CDR3 DNA sequence: TGTGCCAGCAGCTTAGGGCTGGGGAGGGCGAATGAGCAGTTCTTC. Translating it yields CASSLGLGRANEQFF.